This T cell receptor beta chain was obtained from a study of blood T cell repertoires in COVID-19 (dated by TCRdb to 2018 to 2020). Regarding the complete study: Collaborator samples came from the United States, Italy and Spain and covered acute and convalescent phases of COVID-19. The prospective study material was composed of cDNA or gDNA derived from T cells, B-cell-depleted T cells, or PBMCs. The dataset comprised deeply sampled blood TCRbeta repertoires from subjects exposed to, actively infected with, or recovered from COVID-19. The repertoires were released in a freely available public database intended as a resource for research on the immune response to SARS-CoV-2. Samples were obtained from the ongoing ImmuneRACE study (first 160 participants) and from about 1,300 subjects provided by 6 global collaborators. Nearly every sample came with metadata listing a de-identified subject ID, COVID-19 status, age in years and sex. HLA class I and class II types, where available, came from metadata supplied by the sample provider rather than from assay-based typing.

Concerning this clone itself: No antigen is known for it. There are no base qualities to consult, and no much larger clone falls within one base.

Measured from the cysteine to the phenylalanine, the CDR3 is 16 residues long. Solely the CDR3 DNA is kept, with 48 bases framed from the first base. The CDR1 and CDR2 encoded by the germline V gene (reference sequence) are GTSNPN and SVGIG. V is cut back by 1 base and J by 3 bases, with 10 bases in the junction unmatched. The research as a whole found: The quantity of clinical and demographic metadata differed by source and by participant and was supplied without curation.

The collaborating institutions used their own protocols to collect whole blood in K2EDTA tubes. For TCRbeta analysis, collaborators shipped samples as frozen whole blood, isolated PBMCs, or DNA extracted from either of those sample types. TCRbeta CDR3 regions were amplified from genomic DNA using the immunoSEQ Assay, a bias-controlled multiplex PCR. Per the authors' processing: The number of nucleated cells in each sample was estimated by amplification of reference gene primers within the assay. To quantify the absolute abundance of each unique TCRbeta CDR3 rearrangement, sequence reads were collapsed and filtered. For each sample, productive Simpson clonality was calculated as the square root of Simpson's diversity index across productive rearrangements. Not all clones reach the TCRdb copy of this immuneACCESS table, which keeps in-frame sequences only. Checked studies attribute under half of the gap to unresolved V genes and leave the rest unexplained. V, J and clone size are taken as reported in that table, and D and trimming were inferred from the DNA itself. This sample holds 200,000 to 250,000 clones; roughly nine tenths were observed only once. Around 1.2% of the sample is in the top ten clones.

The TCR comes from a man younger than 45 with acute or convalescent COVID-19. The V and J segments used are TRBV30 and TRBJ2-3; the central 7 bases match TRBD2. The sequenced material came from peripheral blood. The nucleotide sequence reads TGTGCCTGGAGTGCTGATAGACTAGCAGGAACAGATACGCAGTATTTT. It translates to CAWSADRLAGTDTQYF.